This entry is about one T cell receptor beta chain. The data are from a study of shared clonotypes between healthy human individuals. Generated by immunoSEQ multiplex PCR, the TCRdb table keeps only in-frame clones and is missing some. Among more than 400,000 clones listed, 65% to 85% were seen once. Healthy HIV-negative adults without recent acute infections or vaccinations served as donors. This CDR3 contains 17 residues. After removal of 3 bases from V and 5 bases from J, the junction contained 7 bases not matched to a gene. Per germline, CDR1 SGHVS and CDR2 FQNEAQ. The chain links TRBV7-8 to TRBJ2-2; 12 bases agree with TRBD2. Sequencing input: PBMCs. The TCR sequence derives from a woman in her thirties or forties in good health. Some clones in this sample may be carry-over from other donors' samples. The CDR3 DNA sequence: TGTGCCAGCAGCTTGAGACTAGCGGGAGCGAGGACCGGGGAGCTGTTTTTT. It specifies CASSLRLAGARTGELFF.